The entry below describes one TCR beta chain. Germline lookup yields CDR1 SEHNR and CDR2 FQNEAQ (reference sequence). The CDR3 covers 13 residues. Trimming cost V 4 bases and J 2 bases; bases outside gene matches: 2. These data come from a study of shared clonotypes between healthy human individuals. All of the donors resided in Nashville, Tennessee, and each was a Caucasian adult. Here immunoSEQ multiplex PCR was the method, and the copy in TCRdb shows in-frame clones only, minus some. Of 2 million or so clones in the sample, over 85% are singletons; the top ten hold roughly 0.13%. The clonotype comes from a man between 18 and 35 years old in good health. The chain couples TRBV7-9 to TRBJ2-7; TRBD1 aligns across 7 bases. The sequenced material came from naive CD4+ T cells sorted from blood. As to subset: CD45RA+ positively selected. CDR3 sequence (DNA): TGTGCCAGCAGCTACGGACAGGCCTACGAGCAGTACTTC. Translating gives CASSYGQAYEQYF. Drawing the rest from reference TRBV7-9 and TRBJ2-7, the complete variable domain is DTGVSQNPRHKITKRGQNVTFRCDPISEHNRLYWYRQTLGQGPEFLTYFQNEAQLEKSRLLSDRFSAERPKGSFSTLEIQRTEQGDSAMYLCASSYGQAYEQYFGPGTRLTVT.